One and the same sample provided the 9 T cell receptor beta chains below, sequenced in a study of blood T cell repertoires in COVID-19. Using immunoSEQ multiplex PCR, the repertoire was profiled, and TCRdb retains in-frame clones only, with some absent. Counted here are some 29,000 clones, 90% occurring once; the ten biggest clones make up around 1%. The sequenced material came from peripheral blood. Every receptor here comes from a man in his 70s with active or convalescent COVID-19.

The CDR3 DNA follows: TGCGCCAGCAGCCAACCTGTGAGAGGCGGAGCCCTTCAAGAGACCCAGTACTTC. It encodes CASSQPVRGGALQETQYF. The chain combines TRBV4-1 with TRBJ2-5; D ambiguous. The CDR3 has 18 residues. Per the germline V gene, CDR1 is MGHRA and CDR2 is YSYEKL. The germline V and J ends were trimmed by 2 bases and 2 bases, with 21 bases remaining between them.

This chain joins TRBV28 and TRBJ1-2; TRBD1 matches 11 bases. This CDR3 has 16 amino acids. Trimming at V came to 5 bases and at J to 8 bases, leaving 13 bases not matched to a gene. CDR1 and CDR2 (germline): MDHEN, SYDVKM. The chain's CDR3 is CASSPAGQGERRGYTF. The CDR3 region has the DNA TGTGCCAGCAGTCCTGCGGGACAGGGGGAAAGGAGAGGCTACACCTTC.

This clone was counted a single time. CDR3: CASGLGALEAFF. In DNA, the CDR3 is TGTGCCAGCGGGTTGGGGGCGCTTGAAGCTTTCTTT. The V call is TRBV2, the J call TRBJ1-1; maybe TRBD1 (6 bases). The CDR3 spans 12 residues. V was shortened by 8 bases and J by 7 bases, with 14 bases between the two germline ends. Germline lookup yields CDR1 SNHLY and CDR2 FYNNEI.

The chain joins TRBV10-3 to TRBJ2-7; 13 bases align to TRBD2. The CDR3 spans 16 residues. J lost 2 bases, V lost 6 bases, and 7 bases had no gene match. CDR1 is ENHRY, CDR2 SYGVKD, per germline. CDR3 nucleotide sequence: TGTGCCATCAGCCCCTCCGGGACTAGCGGGACCTACGAGCAGTACTTC. Residues: CAISPSGTSGTYEQYF.

This chain links TRBV29-1 with TRBJ2-5; D unclear. CDR1 SQVTM and CDR2 ANQGSEA come from the germline V gene. The ends were cut back, 7 bases at V and 3 bases at J, with 6 bases in the middle. The CDR3 is 10 amino acids. In nucleotides, the CDR3 is TGCAGCGCCCCAGAAGAGACCCAGTACTTC. Translated, it gives CSAPEETQYF.

This chain uses TRBV30 with TRBJ1-2; TRBD1 might be the D (5 bases). Germline lookup yields CDR1 GTSNPN and CDR2 SVGIG (reference sequence). The CDR3 has 12 amino acids. Trimming took 3 bases from V and 5 from J, leaving 10 bases between them. CDR3 sequence: CAWRIQGYGYTF. The CDR3 nucleotides are TGTGCCTGGAGAATTCAGGGTTATGGCTACACCTTC.

This clone has a handful of counts. CDR3 in DNA: TGTGCCAGCAGCTTAGCGGGGCAGGGCAAGCAGTTCTTC. It yields the protein CASSLAGQGKQFF. The rearrangement uses TRBV7-9 and TRBJ2-1, with D possibly TRBD1 on 5 matching bases. CDR3 size: 13 residues. Germline V CDR1 and CDR2: SEHNR, FQNEAQ (reference sequence). The V end was cut by 0 bases, the J end by 11 bases, with 11 bases between. Drawing the rest from reference TRBV7-9 and TRBJ2-1, the complete variable domain is DTGVSQNPRHKITKRGQNVTFRCDPISEHNRLYWYRQTLGQGPEFLTYFQNEAQLEKSRLLSDRFSAERPKGSFSTLEIQRTEQGDSAMYLCASSLAGQGKQFFGPGTRLTVL.

The V call is TRBV18, the J call TRBJ2-7; TRBD2 matches 8 bases. The CDR3 covers 15 residues. Germline loops: CDR1 KGHSH, CDR2 LQKENI. The V segment lost 6 bases and the J segment 0 bases; nucleotides outside the gene matches: 7. The CDR3 is CASSSAGDLSYEQYF. For the CDR3, the DNA is TGTGCCAGCTCGTCAGCGGGGGACCTCTCCTACGAGCAGTACTTC.

Written as DNA, the CDR3 is TGTGCCAGCAGTGAATCGAGTGGCGGCATCTCTGGAAACACCATATATTTT. It codes for CASSESSGGISGNTIYF. The chain is built from TRBV25-1 and TRBJ1-3; D is unresolved. CDR1 MGHDK and CDR2 SYGVNS come from the germline V gene. Trimming took 1 base from V and 0 from J, leaving 13 bases between them. CDR3 size: 17 residues.